The clone carrying this T cell receptor (beta chain) was seen a handful of times. The antigen remains undetermined. This sample stems from a study of beta chain features in type 1 diabetes. Study findings and constraints: Patients with Type 1 diabetes showed moderately but significantly shorter TCRB CDR3s in all four CD4+ subsets.

Expressed TCRB transcripts were sequenced, since all the RNA that had been isolated was reverse transcribed. The method was immunoSEQ multiplex PCR; TCRdb's version includes in-frame clones alone and lacks a portion of them. Altogether roughly 50,000 clones are present, roughly 40% being singletons, with the ten largest covering more than 1.4%. The CDR3 consists of 15 residues. The germline V gene encodes CDR1 MGHDK and CDR2 SYGVNS. V was clipped by 2 bases and J by 6 bases; unmatched bases: 6. Sequencing input: Tregs from blood. The rearrangement links TRBV25-1 to TRBJ2-1; 8 nucleotides agree with TRBD2. The receptor was isolated from a man aged 25 to 45 with type 1 diabetes. CDR3 protein: CASSEGLAGRNEQFF. CDR3 bases: TGTGCCAGCAGTGAAGGTCTAGCGGGCCGCAATGAGCAGTTCTTC.